This T cell receptor (beta chain) stems from a study of early T cells in non-severe SARS-CoV-2 infection. Study summary: Sequencing targeted bulk RNA from unsorted whole blood, leaving chains unpaired.

As for this clonotype: Its antigen is unknown.

Study-level points and caveats: Anti-spike CD8 specificities were favored by VDJdb matching, whose results missed private and CD4 specificities.

Individual cDNA molecules received unique molecular identifiers. Each CDR3 protein gets one entry after TCRdb re-called the 5' RACE reads with MiXCR. The sample holds under 70,000 distinct CDR3 sequences, approximately 5.9% seen once. V was clipped by 3 bases and J by 4 bases; unmatched bases: 8. This CDR3 comprises 16 residues. The sample in question was whole blood, obtained at baseline. The receptor's source is an adult who was a healthcare worker with PCR-confirmed SARS-CoV-2 infection or an uninfected control (not recorded which). The V and J genes are TRBV12-3 or TRBV12-4 and TRBJ2-1; 8 bases agree with TRBD1. The CDR3, as DNA: TGTGCCAGCAGTTTTTATTCAGGGGGCGCGTACAATGAGCAGTTCTTC. Its translation: CASSFYSGGAYNEQFF.